This is a list of T cell receptor beta chains from one sample in a study of blood T cell repertoires in COVID-19. Method: immunoSEQ multiplex PCR; TCRdb's copy keeps in-frame clones and lacks some. The data show fewer than 120,000 clones, with approximately 80% seen just once and 15% to 20% held by the top ten. Specimen: peripheral blood. The receptors stem from a woman in her sixties or seventies with acute or convalescent COVID-19. CDR3s include the opening cysteine and the closing phenylalanine or tryptophan. A D gene is named only where the DNA matches it firmly. Clone size is not always given. Where it is, it says once, few, many or a class for expanded clones.

NA	TRBV28	15	TRBJ1-2	NA	TGTGCCAGCTACTCTTCCCCAGCGGGTCAATATGGCTACACCTTC	CASYSSPAGQYGYTF
NA	TRBV24-1	14	TRBJ2-7	NA	TGTGCCACCAGTGACTCATCGGGTTCCTACGAGCAGTACTTC	CATSDSSGSYEQYF
NA	TRBV15	13	TRBJ1-6	NA	TGTGCCACCAGCAGAGGGAGAAATTCACCCCTCCACTTT	CATSRGRNSPLHF
NA	TRBV4-3	18	TRBJ1-5	NA	TGCGCCAGCAGCCAAGTCTTTCAGGCCAGTGGAAGCAATCAGCCCCAGCATTTT	CASSQVFQASGSNQPQHF
TRBD2	TRBV19	15	TRBJ2-1	NA	TGTGCCAGTAGCTTTAGCGGGGGGGCTGGGAATGAGCAGTTCTTC	CASSFSGGAGNEQFF
NA	TRBV3-1/TRBV3-2	15	TRBJ2-1	NA	TGTGCCAGCAGCCAAGACGGTAGCTCCTACAATGAGCAGTTCTTC	CASSQDGSSYNEQFF
NA	TRBV30	14	TRBJ1-2	NA	TGTGCCTGGACCCGGAGGGTGGCAGACTATGGCTACACCTTC	CAWTRRVADYGYTF
NA	TRBV7-9	15	TRBJ2-3	NA	TGTGCCAGCAGCTTTCCCCTCGGAGGGGCAGATACGCAGTATTTT	CASSFPLGGADTQYF
NA	TRBV19	14	TRBJ1-5	NA	TGTGCCAGTAGCCCGACAAGGAGCAATCAGCCCCAGCATTTT	CASSPTRSNQPQHF
TRBD1	TRBV24-1	16	TRBJ2-5	NA	TGTGCCACCAGTGAGCCGACCGGGACAGCACAAGAGACCCAGTACTTC	CATSEPTGTAQETQYF
TRBD1	TRBV6-5	13	TRBJ2-1	NA	TGTGCCAGCAGTCCGACAGGGGGCAATGAGCAGTTCTTC	CASSPTGGNEQFF
TRBD2	TRBV10-3	17	TRBJ2-5	NA	TGTGCCACCCATAGCGGGGGGGCTGAGCGGTACCAAGAGACCCAGTACTTC	CATHSGGAERYQETQYF
NA	TRBV6-1	12	TRBJ1-2	NA	TGTGCCAGCACCCCAGGATCGGATGGCTACACCTTC	CASTPGSDGYTF
NA	TRBV15	14	TRBJ2-3	NA	TGTGCCACCAGCAGAGATCAGGGCCGAGGTACGCAGTATTTT	CATSRDQGRGTQYF
NA	TRBV5-1	15	TRBJ1-1	NA	TGCGCCAGCAGCTTGGGCCCAGACAGGAACACTGAAGCTTTCTTT	CASSLGPDRNTEAFF
NA	TRBV6-1	14	TRBJ1-5	NA	TGTGCCAGCAGTGAAGAGAGAGGCGATCAGCCCCAGCATTTT	CASSEERGDQPQHF
NA	TRBV4-2	16	TRBJ2-4	once	TGTGCCAGCAGCGCGGCCATGCATCTAGCCAAAAACATTCAGTACTTC	CASSAAMHLAKNIQYF
NA	TRBV18	15	TRBJ1-1	NA	TGTGCCAGCTCACCAGGACAGTCCCCGAACACTGAAGCTTTCTTT	CASSPGQSPNTEAFF
NA	TRBV9	17	TRBJ1-6	NA	TGTGCCAGCAGCGCCCTCCCATATAGCTCCTATAATTCACCCCTCCACTTT	CASSALPYSSYNSPLHF
NA	TRBV7-9	14	TRBJ2-1	NA	TGTGCCAGCAGCCCTCCGGGGTCCTACAATGAGCTGTTCTTC	CASSPPGSYNELFF
NA	TRBV7-9	14	TRBJ1-5	once	TGTGCCAGCAGCTCAGGGCTCAGCAATCAGCCCCAGCATTTT	CASSSGLSNQPQHF
TRBD1	TRBV29-1	14	TRBJ2-7	few	TGCAGCGTTACGCCCGGGACAGGGGGCTTCGAGCAGTACTTC	CSVTPGTGGFEQYF
NA	TRBV5-1	17	TRBJ2-1	NA	TGCGCCAGCAGAGATCTCGGGGGTCCAAGCTCCTACAATGAGCAGTTCTTC	CASRDLGGPSSYNEQFF
NA	TRBV7-3	13	TRBJ2-5	once	TGTGCCAGCAGCTTACGGGGTGGGGAGACCCAGTACTTC	CASSLRGGETQYF
NA	TRBV27	16	TRBJ1-5	NA	TGTGCCAGCAGTTTTCGACAGTACCATAGCAATCAGCCCCAGCATTTT	CASSFRQYHSNQPQHF
NA	TRBV24-1	13	TRBJ2-2	NA	TGTGCCACCAGTGACGGGAACACCGGGGAGCTGTTTTTT	CATSDGNTGELFF
TRBD1	TRBV24-1	14	TRBJ1-2	NA	TGTGCCACCAGTGATTTGGACAGGGCGGCTGGCTACACCTTC	CATSDLDRAAGYTF
NA	TRBV27	15	TRBJ2-1	NA	TGTGCCAGCACTTTTTGGGCAGGGAAGATCAATGAGCAGTTCTTC	CASTFWAGKINEQFF
TRBD2	TRBV4-3	14	TRBJ2-5	NA	TGCGCCAGCAGCCAAGATGGAGCGGGGAGGACCCAGTACTTC	CASSQDGAGRTQYF
TRBD1	TRBV19	15	TRBJ2-7	NA	TGTGCCAGTAGCCGGGACAGGGATCCCTCCTACGAGCAGTACTTC	CASSRDRDPSYEQYF
NA	TRBV28	16	TRBJ1-6	NA	TGTGCCAGCACCGTGGGGACTGGCTCCTATAATTCACCCCTCCACTTT	CASTVGTGSYNSPLHF
NA	TRBV29-1	12	TRBJ2-2	NA	TGCAGCGTTGTAGGGGAAACCGGGGAGCTGTTTTTT	CSVVGETGELFF